The sequence of this T cell receptor beta chain was determined in a study of cytomegalovirus exposure and HLA in healthy donors. Germline-derived CDR1 and CDR2 are MNHNY and SVGAGI (reference sequence). V was trimmed by 2 bases and J by 0 bases, leaving 9 bases between them. The CDR3 extends over 15 amino acids. This clone was recorded a few times. Its cognate antigen is unknown. Study-wide points: Relative to equally common others, HLA-associated TCR beta chains showed greater clonal expansion in a later analysis.

The PCR ran on 60 Vbeta and 13 Jbeta primers. The data were produced by immunoSEQ multiplex PCR, yet TCRdb's version contains in-frame clones alone and is incomplete. Among fewer than 250,000 clones listed, roughly 80% were seen once. The rearrangement links TRBV6-6 to TRBJ2-3, with a tentative D call TRBD1 (5 bases). The TCR comes from a woman aged 25 to 39 in good health and CMV-seropositive. Sequenced input: PBMCs. As DNA, the CDR3 is TGTGCCAGCAGTTACACAGGTTCGAGCACAGATACGCAGTATTTT. Protein sequence: CASSYTGSSTDTQYF.